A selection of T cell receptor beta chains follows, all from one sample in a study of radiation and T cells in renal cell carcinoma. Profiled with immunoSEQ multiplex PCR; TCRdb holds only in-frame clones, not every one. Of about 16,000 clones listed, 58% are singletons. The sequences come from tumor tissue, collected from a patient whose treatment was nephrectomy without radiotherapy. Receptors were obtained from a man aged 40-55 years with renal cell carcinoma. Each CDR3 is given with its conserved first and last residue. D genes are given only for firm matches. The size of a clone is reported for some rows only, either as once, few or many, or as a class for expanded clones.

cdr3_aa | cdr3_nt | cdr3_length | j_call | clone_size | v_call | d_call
CAISATTRPNEQFF | TGTGCCATCAGCGCGACGACTAGGCCCAATGAGCAGTTCTTC | 14 | TRBJ2-1 | . | TRBV10-3 | .
CASRPDRGRNTGELFF | TGTGCCAGCAGACCGGACAGGGGCAGAAACACCGGGGAGCTGTTTTTT | 16 | TRBJ2-2 | once | TRBV5-4 | TRBD1
CASSLGGAGSYEQYF | TGTGCCAGCAGCTTGGGAGGCGCCGGATCCTACGAGCAGTACTTC | 15 | TRBJ2-7 | . | TRBV5-6 | .
CASSAGTSGGDTQYF | TGTGCCAGCAGCGCCGGGACTAGCGGGGGAGATACGCAGTATTTT | 15 | TRBJ2-3 | few | TRBV6-4 | TRBD2
CASSQSKGVIYGYTF | TGCGCCAGCAGCCAATCGAAGGGAGTGATCTATGGCTACACCTTC | 15 | TRBJ1-2 | few | TRBV4-3 | .
CASSSVDRDEQYF | TGTGCCAGCAGTTCCGTGGACAGGGACGAGCAGTACTTC | 13 | TRBJ2-7 | once | TRBV7-3 | TRBD1
CASSLRDRDRVTGTEAFF | TGTGCCAGCAGCTTAAGGGACCGGGACAGGGTAACGGGCACTGAAGCTTTCTTT | 18 | TRBJ1-1 | . | TRBV7-8 | TRBD1
CASVPGTGNNEQFF | TGTGCCAGCGTCCCCGGGACAGGGAACAATGAGCAGTTCTTC | 14 | TRBJ2-1 | few | TRBV18 | TRBD1
CASRDTGVAQQFF | TGTGCCAGCAGAGATACAGGGGTGGCACAGCAGTTCTTC | 13 | TRBJ2-1 | few | TRBV2 | TRBD1
CASSGQGAGEQFF | TGTGCCAGCAGTGGACAGGGGGCTGGGGAGCAGTTCTTC | 13 | TRBJ2-1 | few | TRBV25-1 | TRBD1
CASSQDNEQFF | TGTGCCAGCAGCCAAGATAATGAGCAGTTCTTC | 11 | TRBJ2-1 | . | TRBV4-2 | .
CASSQGLQKSSGNTIYF | TGTGCCAGTTCACAGGGGTTACAGAAAAGCTCTGGAAACACCATATATTTT | 17 | TRBJ1-3 | . | TRBV18 | TRBD1
CASSLWGLGGSNQPQHF | TGTGCCAGCAGCTTGTGGGGTTTGGGTGGCAGCAATCAGCCCCAGCATTTT | 17 | TRBJ1-5 | . | TRBV5-6 | .
CASSVQGIHSYEQYF | TGTGCCAGCAGCGTACAGGGGATACACTCCTACGAGCAGTACTTC | 15 | TRBJ2-7 | . | TRBV11-2 | TRBD1
CASSFLSGTDTQYF | TGTGCCAGCAGTTTTCTCTCAGGCACAGATACGCAGTATTTT | 14 | TRBJ2-3 | medium-sized | TRBV28 | .